The clone carrying this T cell receptor (beta chain) was seen just once. The CDR3 has 12 amino acids. V was shortened by 4 bases and J by 5 bases, with 8 bases between the two germline ends. This specimen comes from a study of blood T cell repertoires in COVID-19. Study-wide context: The samples span acute and convalescent COVID-19 from the United States, Italy and Spain. Sources were T cells, B-cell-depleted T cells, or PBMCs; the material itself was cDNA or gDNA.

Per the original data handling: Reference gene primer amplification gave estimated nucleated cell counts. Using immunoSEQ multiplex PCR, the repertoire was profiled, and TCRdb retains in-frame clones only, with some absent. The V and J calls and clone size were taken over from that table, and D and trimming were inferred from the DNA. Here the sample spans a few hundred thousand clones, about 89% being singletons. V gene TRBV12-3 or TRBV12-4 combines with J gene TRBJ2-5; D not certain. The material sequenced was peripheral blood. The sequence was obtained from a man between 35 and 55 years old who had recovered from COVID-19. The CDR3 sequence is CASSYTRETQYF. The DNA for the CDR3 is TGTGCCAGCAGTTACACGAGGGAGACCCAGTACTTC.